This T cell receptor (beta chain) was profiled in a study of PD-L1 blockade in urothelial cancer. Study-wide context: At 6 weeks and at 3 weeks (second dose) after treatment start, blood was analyzed.

The data were produced by immunoSEQ multiplex PCR, yet TCRdb's version contains in-frame clones alone and is incomplete. The sample includes some 120,000 clones, 75% to 90% seen only once; the top ten take 1.7%. V lost 7 bases and J lost 0; bases outside the gene matches: 3. CDR3 length equals 15 residues. Germline V gives CDR1 MNHEY, CDR2 SMNVEV (reference sequence). Whole-study results and caveats: Below-median TCR clonality that was measured in pretreatment blood predicted better survival.

On this clone: The antigen remains undetermined.

Time point: peripheral blood 6 weeks after treatment start. The sequencing used PBMCs, collected around atezolizumab (anti-PD-L1) treatment. The chain uses TRBV27 and TRBJ2-3; 11 bases are a match to TRBD1. This receptor was obtained from a man in his fifties or sixties with urothelial cancer. CDR3 coding DNA: TGTGCCAGCATGTGGACAGGGGGCAGCACAGATACGCAGTATTTT. This translates into CASMWTGGSTDTQYF.